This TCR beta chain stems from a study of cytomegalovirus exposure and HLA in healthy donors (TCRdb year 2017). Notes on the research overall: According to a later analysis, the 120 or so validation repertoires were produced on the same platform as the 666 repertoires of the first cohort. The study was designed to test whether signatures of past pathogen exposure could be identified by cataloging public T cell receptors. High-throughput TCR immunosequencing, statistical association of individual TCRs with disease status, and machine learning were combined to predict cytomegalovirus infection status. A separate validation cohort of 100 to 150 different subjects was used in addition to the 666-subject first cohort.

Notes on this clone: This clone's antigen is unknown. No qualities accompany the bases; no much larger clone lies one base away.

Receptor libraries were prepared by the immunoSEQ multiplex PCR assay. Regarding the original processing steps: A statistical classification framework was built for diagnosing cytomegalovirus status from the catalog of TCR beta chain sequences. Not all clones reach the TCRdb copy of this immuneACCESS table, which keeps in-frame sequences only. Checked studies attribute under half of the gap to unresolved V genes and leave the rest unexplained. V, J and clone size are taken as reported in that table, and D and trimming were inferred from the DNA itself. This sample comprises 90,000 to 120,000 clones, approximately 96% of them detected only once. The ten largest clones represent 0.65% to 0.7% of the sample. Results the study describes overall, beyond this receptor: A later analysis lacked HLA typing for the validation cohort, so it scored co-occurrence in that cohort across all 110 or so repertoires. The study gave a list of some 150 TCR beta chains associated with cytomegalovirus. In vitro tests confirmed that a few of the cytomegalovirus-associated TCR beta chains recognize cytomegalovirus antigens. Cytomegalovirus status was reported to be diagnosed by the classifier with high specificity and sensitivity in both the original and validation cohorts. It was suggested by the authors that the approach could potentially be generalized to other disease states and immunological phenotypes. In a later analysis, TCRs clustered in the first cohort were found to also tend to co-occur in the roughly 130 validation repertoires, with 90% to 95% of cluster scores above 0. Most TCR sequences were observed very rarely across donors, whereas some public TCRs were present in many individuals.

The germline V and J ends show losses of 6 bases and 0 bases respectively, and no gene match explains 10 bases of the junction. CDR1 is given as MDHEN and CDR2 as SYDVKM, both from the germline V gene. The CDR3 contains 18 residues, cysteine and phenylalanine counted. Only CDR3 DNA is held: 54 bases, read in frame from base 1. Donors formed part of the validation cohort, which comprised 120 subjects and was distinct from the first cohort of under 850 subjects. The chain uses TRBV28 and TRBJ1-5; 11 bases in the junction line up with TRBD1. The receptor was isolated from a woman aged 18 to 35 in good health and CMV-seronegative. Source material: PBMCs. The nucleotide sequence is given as TGTGCCAGCAGCTACCGGGACAGGGGGTCTTATAGCAATCAGCCCCAGCATTTT. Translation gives CASSYRDRGSYSNQPQHF.